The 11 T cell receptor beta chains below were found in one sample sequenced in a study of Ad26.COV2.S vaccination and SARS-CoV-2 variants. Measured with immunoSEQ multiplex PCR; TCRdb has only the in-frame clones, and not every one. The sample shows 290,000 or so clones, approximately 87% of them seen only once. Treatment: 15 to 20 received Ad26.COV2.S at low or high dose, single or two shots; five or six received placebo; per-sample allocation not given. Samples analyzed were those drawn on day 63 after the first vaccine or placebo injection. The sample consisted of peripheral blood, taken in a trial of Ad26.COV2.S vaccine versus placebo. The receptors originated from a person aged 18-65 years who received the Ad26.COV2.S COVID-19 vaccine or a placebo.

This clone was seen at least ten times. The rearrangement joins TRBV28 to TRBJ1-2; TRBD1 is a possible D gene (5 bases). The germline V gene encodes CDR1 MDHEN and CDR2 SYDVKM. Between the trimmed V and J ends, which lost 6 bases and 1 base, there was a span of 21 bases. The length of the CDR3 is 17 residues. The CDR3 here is CASRRTGGMPVNYGYTF. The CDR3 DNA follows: TGTGCCAGCAGAAGGACGGGGGGAATGCCCGTTAACTATGGCTACACCTTC.

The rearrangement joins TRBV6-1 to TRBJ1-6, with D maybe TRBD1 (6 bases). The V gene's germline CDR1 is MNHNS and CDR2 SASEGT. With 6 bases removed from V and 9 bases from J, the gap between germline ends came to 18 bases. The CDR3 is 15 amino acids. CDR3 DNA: TGTGCCAGCAGACTCCTCACAGGGCTCACTTCACCCCTCCACTTT. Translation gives CASRLLTGLTSPLHF.

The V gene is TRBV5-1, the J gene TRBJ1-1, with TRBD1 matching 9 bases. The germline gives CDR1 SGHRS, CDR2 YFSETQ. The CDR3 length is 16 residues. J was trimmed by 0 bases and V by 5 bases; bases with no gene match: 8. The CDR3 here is CASRYGTGNLNTEAFF. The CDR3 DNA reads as TGCGCCAGCAGGTACGGGACAGGGAACCTGAACACTGAAGCTTTCTTT.

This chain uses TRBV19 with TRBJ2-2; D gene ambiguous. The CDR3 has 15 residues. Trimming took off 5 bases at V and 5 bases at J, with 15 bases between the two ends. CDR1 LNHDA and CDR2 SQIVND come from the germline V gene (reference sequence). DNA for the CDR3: TGTGCCAGTAGTCCCTGGGGTACTGGTACCGGGGAGCTGTTTTTT. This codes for CASSPWGTGTGELFF.

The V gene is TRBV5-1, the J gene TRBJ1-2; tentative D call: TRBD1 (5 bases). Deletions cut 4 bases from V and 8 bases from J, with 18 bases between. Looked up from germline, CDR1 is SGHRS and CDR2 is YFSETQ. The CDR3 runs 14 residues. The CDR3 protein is CASSPAGDSWGYTF. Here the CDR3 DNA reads TGCGCCAGCAGCCCGGCCGGAGACAGTTGGGGCTACACCTTC.

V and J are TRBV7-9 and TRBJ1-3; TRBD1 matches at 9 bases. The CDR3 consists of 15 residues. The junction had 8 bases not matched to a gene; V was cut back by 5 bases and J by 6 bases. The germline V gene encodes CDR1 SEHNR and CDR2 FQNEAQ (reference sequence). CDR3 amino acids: CASSAGQGEKNTIYF. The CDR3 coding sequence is TGTGCCAGCAGCGCGGGACAGGGTGAGAAAAACACCATATATTTT.

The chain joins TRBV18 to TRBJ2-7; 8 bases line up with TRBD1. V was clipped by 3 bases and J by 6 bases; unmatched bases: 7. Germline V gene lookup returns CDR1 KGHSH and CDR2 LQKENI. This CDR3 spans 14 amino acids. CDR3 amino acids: CASSPETGAGEQYF. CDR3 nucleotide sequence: TGTGCCAGCTCACCCGAGACAGGGGCCGGCGAGCAGTACTTC.

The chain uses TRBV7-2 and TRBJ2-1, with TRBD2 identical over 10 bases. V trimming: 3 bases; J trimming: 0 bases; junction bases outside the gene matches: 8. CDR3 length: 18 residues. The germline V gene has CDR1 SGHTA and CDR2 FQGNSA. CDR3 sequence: CASSLGPSGSRSYNEQFF. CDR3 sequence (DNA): TGTGCCAGCAGCTTGGGACCTAGCGGGAGCCGCTCCTACAATGAGCAGTTCTTC.

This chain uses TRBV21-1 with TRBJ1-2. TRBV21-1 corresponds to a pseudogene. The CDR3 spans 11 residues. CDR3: CASSSEGGPIF. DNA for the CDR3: TGTGCCAGCAGCAGCGAGGGCGGGCCAATCTTC.

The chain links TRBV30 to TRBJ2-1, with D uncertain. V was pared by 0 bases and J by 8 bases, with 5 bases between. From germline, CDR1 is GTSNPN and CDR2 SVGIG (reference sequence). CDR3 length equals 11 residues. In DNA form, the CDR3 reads TGTGCCTGGAGTGTTTCGGATGAGCAGTTCTTC. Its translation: CAWSVSDEQFF.

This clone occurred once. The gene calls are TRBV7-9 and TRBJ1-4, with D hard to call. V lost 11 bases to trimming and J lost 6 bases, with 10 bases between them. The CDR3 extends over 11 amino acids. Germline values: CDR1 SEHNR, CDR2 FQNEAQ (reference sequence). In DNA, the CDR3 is TGTGCCCGAGAGGCGTATGAAAAACTGTTTTTT. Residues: CAREAYEKLFF.